The 24 T cell receptor beta chains in this list originate from one sample, sequenced in a study of cytomegalovirus exposure and HLA in healthy donors. Primers included in the PCR were 60 Vbeta and 13 Jbeta primers. Assay: immunoSEQ multiplex PCR; the TCRdb copy retains only in-frame clones and omits some. This sample has 120,000 to 150,000 clones, with 76% found just once. Material for sequencing was PBMCs. Source of these receptors: a woman aged 40 to 50 in good health and CMV-seronegative.

The chain is built from TRBV27 and TRBJ2-3; D is possibly TRBD1 (5 bases). V was shortened by 6 bases and J by 1 base, with 17 bases between the two germline ends. From germline, CDR1 is MNHEY and CDR2 SMNVEV (reference sequence). The CDR3 spans 16 residues. The CDR3 DNA reads TGTGCCAGCAGACGGACAAACGGCGTGGGCACAGATACGCAGTATTTT. Translated, it gives CASRRTNGVGTDTQYF.

Note on this clone: Other DNA sequences in the same sample also yield this CDR3. The J gene is TRBJ2-3, the V gene TRBV5-1; 8 nucleotides line up with TRBD2. Trimming at V came to 0 bases and at J to 3 bases, leaving 12 bases not matched to a gene. Germline V gene lookup returns CDR1 SGHRS and CDR2 YFSETQ. The CDR3 runs to 18 residues. CDR3 in amino acids: CASSLAKGDGGETDTQYF. The CDR3 nucleotides read TGCGCCAGCAGCTTGGCCAAGGGTGACGGGGGGGAGACAGATACGCAGTATTTT.

The chain recombines TRBV28 with TRBJ1-6, with a possible D match to TRBD1 (6 bases). Germline CDR1 is MDHEN and CDR2 is SYDVKM. The length of the CDR3 is 13 residues. V shed 7 bases and J shed 12 bases, with 16 bases lying between them. The CDR3, as DNA: TGTGCCAGCACCCGCAGGGGAATTGGACCCCTCCACTTT. Its translation: CASTRRGIGPLHF.

J is TRBJ1-2 and V is TRBV13; TRBD1 might be the D (6 bases). The CDR3 length is 13 residues. Germline V CDR1 and CDR2: PRHDT, FYEKMQ (reference sequence). The V end lost 5 bases, the J end lost 4 bases, and 11 bases lay between the germline ends. The CDR3 nucleotides read TGTGCCAGCAGCACTAGGACAGTCTATGGCTACACCTTC. Encoded protein: CASSTRTVYGYTF.

This chain connects TRBV6-1 to TRBJ2-7, with D uncertain. The germline V gene encodes CDR1 MNHNS and CDR2 SASEGT. V was shortened by 2 bases and J by 0 bases, with 5 bases between the two germline ends. The CDR3 contains 13 residues. DNA of the CDR3: TGTGCCAGCAGTGAAACGGTCTCCTACGAGCAGTACTTC. Protein product: CASSETVSYEQYF.

This clone was counted once. This chain links TRBV2 with TRBJ2-1; D is unresolved. V lost 5 bases and J 5 bases, leaving 22 bases between the germline ends. The CDR3 runs to 17 residues. CDR1 is SNHLY and CDR2 is FYNNEI in the germline V gene. CDR3 amino acids: CASSPRRATTRDNEQFF. In nucleotides, the CDR3 is TGTGCCAGCAGTCCCCGCCGTGCGACGACTCGGGACAATGAGCAGTTCTTC.

In its sample, this clone was seen once. The gene calls are TRBV10-2 and TRBJ1-5, with 7 bases fitting TRBD1. The germline V gene encodes CDR1 WSHSY and CDR2 SAAADI. The ends lost 2 bases at V and 0 bases at J; junction bases unmatched: 7. The CDR3 is 17 residues long. CDR3 sequence reads: CASSERQGRGSNQPQHF. CDR3 nucleotides: TGCGCCAGCAGTGAGCGACAGGGAAGAGGTAGCAATCAGCCCCAGCATTTT.

This chain connects TRBV30 to TRBJ2-7, with 8 bases aligning to TRBD1. Trimming took 4 bases from V and 3 from J; bases not matched to a gene: 8. The germline CDR1 and CDR2 sequences are GTSNPN and SVGIG (reference sequence). The CDR3 covers 14 residues. The CDR3 reads CAWNPGGPDYEQYF. CDR3 bases: TGTGCCTGGAACCCAGGGGGCCCGGACTACGAGCAGTACTTC. Full variable domain (rest looked up from reference TRBV30 and TRBJ2-7): SQTIHQWPATLVQPVGSPLSLECTVEGTSNPNLYWYRQAAGRGLQLLFYSVGIGQISSEVPQNLSASRPQDRQFILSSKKLLLSDSGFYLCAWNPGGPDYEQYFGPGTRLTVT.

The V and J genes are TRBV18 and TRBJ1-1; tentative D call: TRBD1 (5 bases). Per germline, CDR1 KGHSH and CDR2 LQKENI. The CDR3 contains 16 residues. Trimming left V 1 base short and J 0 bases short, with 12 bases between. The DNA for the CDR3 is TGTGCCAGCTCACCACTTTCAGCAGGGATGAACACTGAAGCTTTCTTT. This gives the protein CASSPLSAGMNTEAFF. The full variable domain, rest sourced from reference TRBV18 and TRBJ1-1, is NAGVMQNPRHLVRRRGQEARLRCSPMKGHSHVYWYRQLPEEGLKFMVYLQKENIIDESGMPKERFSAEFPKEGPSILRIQQVVRGDSAAYFCASSPLSAGMNTEAFFGQGTRLTVV.

This clone was observed a single time. The chain combines TRBV6-5 with TRBJ1-5, with D maybe TRBD1 (6 bases). The length of the CDR3 is 14 residues. Germline-derived CDR1 and CDR2 are MNHEY and SVGAGI. V was trimmed by 4 bases and J by 1 base, leaving 8 bases between them. CDR3 in amino acids: CASSLRGSNQPQHF. Written as DNA, the CDR3 is TGTGCCAGCAGTTTAAGGGGGAGCAATCAGCCCCAGCATTTT.

The V gene is TRBV5-8, the J gene TRBJ1-4; D is possibly TRBD1 (5 bases). This CDR3 has 12 amino acids. V lost 6 bases and J 8 bases, leaving 11 bases between the germline ends. In germline, CDR1 is SGHTS, CDR2 YDEGEE. Here the CDR3 DNA reads TGTGCCAGCAACCAGGGTGGCGAAAAACTGTTTTTT. Its protein is CASNQGGEKLFF.

This rearrangement joins TRBV19 to TRBJ2-1, with 8 bases aligning to TRBD2. Trimming at V came to 2 bases and at J to 5 bases, leaving 11 bases not matched to a gene. The CDR3 sequence is 17 residues long. CDR1 is LNHDA, CDR2 SQIVND, per germline (reference sequence). The CDR3 DNA follows: TGTGCCAGTAGTATAACCGTCTCCCAGCGGGAGAACAATGAGCAGTTCTTC. Protein sequence: CASSITVSQRENNEQFF.

The chain uses TRBV13 and TRBJ1-1; TRBD1 matches 10 bases. The CDR3 is 15 amino acids. From germline, CDR1 is PRHDT and CDR2 FYEKMQ (reference sequence). V trimming: 5 bases; J trimming: 5 bases; junction bases outside the gene matches: 8. The CDR3 DNA is TGTGCCAGCAGCCAATATGGACAGGGGGGGACTGAAGCTTTCTTT. Translated: CASSQYGQGGTEAFF.

CDR3 sequence reads: CASSLRDTPGAEAFF. The CDR3, as DNA: TGTGCCAGCAGCTTAAGGGACACCCCAGGCGCTGAAGCTTTCTTT. J is TRBJ1-1 and V is TRBV7-6; D is perhaps TRBD1 (6 bases). CDR3 length equals 15 residues. Germline V gene lookup returns CDR1 SGHVS and CDR2 FNYEAQ. The V and J ends lost 2 bases and 6 bases respectively, with 16 bases between them.

V and J are TRBV4-1 and TRBJ2-3; a weak D match, TRBD1 (6 bases). Germline CDR1 reads MGHRA; CDR2 reads YSYEKL. This CDR3 has 14 amino acids. Trimming took 6 bases from V and 6 from J, leaving 16 bases between them. CDR3 nucleotides: TGCGCCAGCAGTACTGTGGGGGCCGGTGATACGCAGTATTTT. Translating gives CASSTVGAGDTQYF.

CDR3 region: CASSSILANYGYTF. The DNA for the CDR3 is TGTGCCAGCAGCTCGATACTAGCTAACTATGGCTACACCTTC. The chain couples TRBV7-8 to TRBJ1-2; D gene unclear. Germline V lookup: CDR1 SGHVS, CDR2 FQNEAQ. V lost 4 bases and J lost 0, with 9 bases in between. The CDR3 sequence is 14 residues long.

V and J are TRBV2 and TRBJ1-4; D is possibly TRBD1 (5 bases). Deletions cut 6 bases from V and 10 bases from J, with 12 bases between. The CDR3 runs 12 residues. CDR1 is SNHLY and CDR2 is FYNNEI in the germline V gene. The CDR3 DNA reads TGTGCCAGCAGCCGGGTGGGGGGAAAACTGTTTTTT. It encodes CASSRVGGKLFF.

This clone came up once. The chain uses TRBV18 and TRBJ1-1, with 9 positions matching TRBD1. V dropped 0 bases and J dropped 4; count of bases not matched to a gene: 3. The CDR3 contains 15 residues. CDR1 is KGHSH, CDR2 LQKENI, per germline. The CDR3 region is CASSPPRQGVTEAFF. CDR3 DNA: TGTGCCAGCTCACCACCTAGACAGGGGGTCACTGAAGCTTTCTTT.

The J gene is TRBJ2-7, the V gene TRBV19; 7 bases are a match to TRBD1. The V and J ends lost 3 bases and 0 bases, in that order; junction bases with no gene match: 5. The germline V gene encodes CDR1 LNHDA and CDR2 SQIVND (reference sequence). The CDR3 sequence is 15 residues long. The CDR3 nucleotides read TGTGCCAGTAGTATTGGTACAGGGGCCTCCTACGAGCAGTACTTC. Amino acid sequence: CASSIGTGASYEQYF. The full variable domain, completed using reference TRBV19 and TRBJ2-7, is DGGITQSPKYLFRKEGQNVTLSCEQNLNHDAMYWYRQDPGQGLRLIYYSQIVNDFQKGDIAEGYSVSREKKESFPLTVTSAQKNPTAFYLCASSIGTGASYEQYFGPGTRLTVT.

The chain employs TRBV11-2 and TRBJ1-2; D may be TRBD1 (5 bases). The CDR3 totals 13 residues. V was trimmed by 5 bases and J by 4 bases, leaving 11 bases between them. Looked up from germline, CDR1 is SGHAT and CDR2 is FQNNGV. The CDR3 here is CASSPDSAYGYTF. In DNA, the CDR3 is TGTGCCAGCAGCCCTGACAGCGCCTATGGCTACACCTTC.

The chain has TRBV7-9 and TRBJ2-5; the D is unclear. The V end was cut by 4 bases, the J end by 3 bases, with 12 bases between. Germline V gene lookup returns CDR1 SEHNR and CDR2 FQNEAQ (reference sequence). The CDR3 covers 14 residues. CDR3 coding DNA: TGTGCCAGCAGCTCAGCGAACAGAGAAGAGACCCAGTACTTC. Amino acids: CASSSANREETQYF.

The rearrangement links TRBV7-9 to TRBJ1-2; no clear D gene. This CDR3 spans 14 amino acids. Germline CDR1 SEHNR, CDR2 FQNEAQ (reference sequence). V lost 5 bases and J 6 bases, leaving 16 bases between the germline ends. CDR3 region: CASSLSYPGNGYTF. The DNA of the CDR3 is TGTGCCAGCAGCCTCTCTTATCCGGGGAATGGCTACACCTTC.

The chain has TRBV27 and TRBJ2-5; TRBD1 matches 8 bases. This CDR3 has 14 residues. Germline values: CDR1 MNHEY, CDR2 SMNVEV (reference sequence). V was clipped by 6 bases and J by 4 bases; unmatched bases: 7. CDR3 in amino acids: CASSSPTGVETQYF. DNA of the CDR3: TGTGCCAGCAGCTCTCCGACAGGGGTAGAGACCCAGTACTTC.

This sequence joins TRBV25-1 and TRBJ1-1; D call uncertain. Germline loops: CDR1 MGHDK, CDR2 SYGVNS. CDR3 length equals 15 residues. With 6 bases removed from V and 3 bases from J, the gap between germline ends came to 17 bases. The CDR3 sequence: CASRGIRGEDTEAFF. The CDR3 nucleotides read TGTGCCAGCAGAGGTATTCGGGGAGAGGACACTGAAGCTTTCTTT. The full variable domain, with the rest looked up from reference TRBV25-1 and TRBJ1-1, is EADIYQTPRYLVIGTGKKITLECSQTMGHDKMYWYQQDPGMELHLIHYSYGVNSTEKGDLSSESTVSRIRTEHFPLTLESARPSHTSQYLCASRGIRGEDTEAFFGQGTRLTVV.